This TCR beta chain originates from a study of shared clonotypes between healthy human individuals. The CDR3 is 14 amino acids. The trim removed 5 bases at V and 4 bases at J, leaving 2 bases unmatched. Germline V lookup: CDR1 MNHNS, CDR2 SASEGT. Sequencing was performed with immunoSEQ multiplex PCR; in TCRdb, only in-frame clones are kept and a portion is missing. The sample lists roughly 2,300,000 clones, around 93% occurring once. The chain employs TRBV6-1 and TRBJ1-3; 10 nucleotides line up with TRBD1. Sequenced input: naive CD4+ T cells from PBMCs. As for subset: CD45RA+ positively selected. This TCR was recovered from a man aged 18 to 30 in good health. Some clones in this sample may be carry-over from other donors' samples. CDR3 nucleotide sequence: TGTGCCAGCAGTCAGACAGGGGGCGGAAACACCATATATTTT. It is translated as CASSQTGGGNTIYF.